The next 12 T cell receptor beta chains were all read from a single sample in a study of blood T cell repertoires in COVID-19. This table comes from immunoSEQ multiplex PCR, and its TCRdb copy is limited to in-frame clones, with some not included. The table shows about 150,000 clones, with 78% occurring only once. Sample: peripheral blood. All receptors derive from a man older than 75 with acute or convalescent COVID-19.

V usage is TRBV14 and J usage is TRBJ2-7, with 8 nucleotides matching TRBD2. Germline loops: CDR1 SGHDN, CDR2 FVKESK. This CDR3 comprises 15 residues. With 4 bases clipped from V and 0 bases from J, the junction kept 5 bases outside the gene matches. CDR3 in amino acids: CASSPPGGYSYEQYF. The CDR3, as DNA: TGTGCCAGCAGCCCCCCGGGGGGGTACTCCTACGAGCAGTACTTC.

This clone was observed a single time. The chain uses TRBV4-3 and TRBJ2-5; the match to TRBD2 covers 8 bases. The CDR3 loop spans 16 amino acids. CDR1 and CDR2 from the germline V gene are LGHNA and YSLEER. Germline trimming cut 0 bases from V and 5 bases from J; bases unmatched to any gene: 8. CDR3 amino acids: CASSQDISGVRETQYF. CDR3 coding DNA: TGCGCCAGCAGCCAAGACATTAGCGGGGTCCGGGAGACCCAGTACTTC.

The rearrangement links TRBV5-4 to TRBJ1-2; perhaps TRBD1 as D (5 bases). The CDR3 length is 16 residues. Trimming cost V 2 bases and J 7 bases, with 21 bases left between them. Germline V gene data show CDR1 as SGHNT and CDR2 as YYREEE (reference sequence). The CDR3 is CASSLPGAAGEGGYTF. The CDR3 nucleotides read TGTGCCAGCAGCTTACCTGGGGCCGCCGGGGAGGGTGGCTACACCTTC.

A few counts support this clone. The chain carries TRBV11-2 and TRBJ1-4; possible D gene TRBD1, 5 bases. The CDR3 loop spans 17 amino acids. The germline V gene encodes CDR1 SGHAT and CDR2 FQNNGV. V dropped 5 bases and J dropped 1 base, with 17 bases sitting between them. The CDR3 DNA is TGTGCCAGCAGCCTAGGAGCGCGCCAGGGAACTAATGAAAAACTGTTTTTT. Encoded protein: CASSLGARQGTNEKLFF.

J is TRBJ1-1 and V is TRBV5-1; TRBD1 is a possible D gene (6 bases). CDR3 length equals 16 residues. CDR1 is SGHRS and CDR2 is YFSETQ in the germline V gene. V lost 0 bases and J 3 bases, leaving 15 bases between the germline ends. CDR3 DNA sequence: TGCGCCAGCAGCTTGGGACGCGGACAGAGGCACACTGAAGCTTTCTTT. Translation: CASSLGRGQRHTEAFF.

The chain links TRBV6-5 to TRBJ2-2; D may be TRBD2 (6 bases). With 5 bases removed from V and 4 bases from J, the gap between germline ends came to 14 bases. Germline lookup yields CDR1 MNHEY and CDR2 SVGAGI. This CDR3 region has 15 residues. The chain's CDR3 is CASSPFGTGTGELFF. In DNA form, the CDR3 reads TGTGCCAGCAGTCCCTTCGGGACTGGCACCGGGGAGCTGTTTTTT.

This chain joins TRBV24-1 and TRBJ1-5; D call uncertain. Germline values: CDR1 KGHDR, CDR2 SFDVKD. Trimming took 4 bases from V and 7 from J, leaving 13 bases between them. CDR3 length: 14 residues. The CDR3 DNA follows: TGTGCCACCAGTGAAGGTGTAGAGGGCCAGCCCCAGCATTTT. Translated: CATSEGVEGQPQHF.

V is TRBV11-3 and J is TRBJ2-1, with TRBD2 matching 9 bases. The germline V gene encodes CDR1 SGHNT and CDR2 YENEEA. The CDR3 extends over 16 amino acids. The V gene end was trimmed by 4 bases and the J gene end by 13 bases; junction bases not matched to a gene: 17. The CDR3 spells CASSSRGSGGPSPQFF. The DNA of the CDR3 is TGTGCCAGCAGCTCCCGGGGTAGCGGGGGACCGAGCCCACAGTTCTTC. Filled out from reference TRBV11-3 and TRBJ2-1, the complete variable domain reads EAGVVQSPRYKIIEKKQPVAFWCNPISGHNTLYWYLQNLGQGPELLIRYENEEAVDDSQLPKDRFSAERLKGVDSTLKIQPAELGDSAVYLCASSSRGSGGPSPQFFGPGTRLTVL.

CDR3 amino acids: CASSPGLIYNSPLHF. As DNA, the CDR3 is TGTGCCAGCAGCCCAGGACTAATCTATAATTCACCCCTCCACTTT. The chain joins TRBV11-2 to TRBJ1-6, with D uncertain. Germline V gene data show CDR1 as SGHAT and CDR2 as FQNNGV. The CDR3 runs to 15 residues. V dropped 5 bases and J dropped 3 bases, with 11 bases sitting between them.

In DNA, the CDR3 is TGTGCCAGCAGGAGCGGGACGAGAAATCAGCCCCAGCATTTT. Protein product: CASRSGTRNQPQHF. The J gene is TRBJ1-5, the V gene TRBV6-5; TRBD1 might be the D (5 bases). V lost 6 bases and J 4 bases, leaving 13 bases between the germline ends. Germline CDR1 and CDR2: MNHEY and SVGAGI. The CDR3 runs 14 residues.

The chain joins TRBV11-2 to TRBJ2-5; D might be TRBD2 (6 bases). The germline V and J ends were trimmed by 1 base and 1 base, with 13 bases remaining between them. The CDR3 has 16 residues. The V gene's germline CDR1 is SGHAT and CDR2 FQNNGV. The DNA of the CDR3 is TGTGCCAGCAGCTTAGGTGTGGGGGGAATCCAAGAGACCCAGTACTTC. Protein sequence: CASSLGVGGIQETQYF.

The chain joins TRBV19 to TRBJ2-3; TRBD2 matches at 10 bases. Germline loops: CDR1 LNHDA, CDR2 SQIVND (reference sequence). The trim removed 2 bases at V and 1 base at J, leaving 9 bases unmatched. The CDR3 is made up of 18 amino acids. The CDR3 here is CASSITLAGLSGTDTQYF. For the CDR3, the DNA is TGTGCCAGTAGTATAACACTAGCGGGGCTCTCCGGCACAGATACGCAGTATTTT.